Below, 23 T cell receptor beta chains from the same sample are listed, as sequenced in a study of blood T cell repertoires in COVID-19. Generated by immunoSEQ multiplex PCR, the TCRdb table keeps only in-frame clones and is missing some. This sample has about 210,000 clones, with less than 90% found just once. The specimen was PBMCs or T cells enriched from blood (not recorded which). The receptors were gathered from a woman aged 25 to 39 who had been exposed to COVID-19.

The chain links TRBV5-4 to TRBJ2-5; 7 bases map to TRBD2. V was pared by 4 bases and J by 0 bases, with 9 bases of the junction left unmatched. Germline-derived CDR1 and CDR2 are SGHNT and YYREEE (reference sequence). The CDR3 loop spans 16 amino acids. The CDR3 loop reads CASSHPTSPNQETQYF. CDR3 nucleotides: TGTGCCAGCAGCCACCCGACTAGCCCGAACCAAGAGACCCAGTACTTC.

The chain has TRBV11-2 and TRBJ2-7; 8 positions match TRBD1. Germline trimming cut 3 bases from V and 2 bases from J; bases unmatched to any gene: 9. This CDR3 is built from 16 residues. CDR1 is SGHAT and CDR2 is FQNNGV in the germline V gene. The CDR3 protein is CASSLTRQGTTYEQYF. DNA of the CDR3: TGTGCCAGCAGCTTGACTCGACAGGGGACGACCTACGAGCAGTACTTC.

This rearrangement joins TRBV6-6 to TRBJ2-1; D is undetermined. Per the germline V gene, CDR1 is MNHNY and CDR2 is SVGAGI (reference sequence). The CDR3 totals 12 residues. The germline V and J ends were trimmed by 6 bases and 8 bases, with 11 bases remaining between them. CDR3 sequence: CASSLLSDEQFF. The CDR3 DNA reads TGTGCCAGCAGCCTCCTTTCTGATGAGCAGTTCTTC.

Many counts were recorded for this clone. The chain has TRBV29-1 and TRBJ2-7; D is possibly TRBD2 (6 bases). From germline, CDR1 is SQVTM and CDR2 ANQGSEA. The CDR3 loop spans 14 amino acids. The V and J ends lost 6 bases and 10 bases respectively, with 25 bases between them. CDR3 loop: CSVQGGGPFVEQYF. Here the CDR3 DNA reads TGCAGCGTGCAGGGAGGTGGGCCCTTCGTAGAACAGTACTTC.

This clone has a single count. The CDR3 sequence is CASSKNPAGGADTQYF. The CDR3 DNA reads as TGTGCCAGCAGCAAGAACCCAGCGGGGGGGGCAGATACGCAGTATTTT. The chain employs TRBV7-3 and TRBJ2-3; 10 positions agree with TRBD2. Trimming cost V 5 bases and J 4 bases; bases outside gene matches: 9. The CDR3 spans 16 residues. Germline lookup yields CDR1 SGHTA and CDR2 FQGTGA.

The V call is TRBV19, the J call TRBJ1-4, with D possibly TRBD1 on 5 matching bases. Trimming shortened V by 9 bases and J by 1 base, and 15 bases separated the two germline ends. The CDR3 is 15 amino acids. Germline CDR1 and CDR2: LNHDA and SQIVND (reference sequence). In nucleotides, the CDR3 is TGTGCCAGCTCGCCTGGGGGGGGAACTAATGAAAAACTGTTTTTT. Translating gives CASSPGGGTNEKLFF.

The chain is built from TRBV15 and TRBJ2-7; a weak D match, TRBD2 (7 bases). The CDR3 has 16 residues. Germline V gene sequence: CDR1 LNHNV, CDR2 YYDKDF (reference sequence). The V end was cut by 0 bases, the J end by 4 bases, with 16 bases between. In nucleotides, the CDR3 is TGTGCCACCAGCAGAGATTTACGGGGGGCCTTATACGAGCAGTACTTC. Translated, it gives CATSRDLRGALYEQYF.

This chain's CDR3 is CASGERSGRGTGELFF. In nucleotides, the CDR3 is TGTGCTAGTGGCGAGCGGTCGGGGAGGGGCACCGGGGAGCTGTTTTTT. The chain recombines TRBV12-5 with TRBJ2-2; 7 nucleotides agree with TRBD2. CDR1 is LGHNT, CDR2 FRNRAP, per germline. The CDR3 covers 16 residues. The trim removed 6 bases at V and 4 bases at J, leaving 11 bases unmatched.

The V call is TRBV18, the J call TRBJ2-7; 7 bases match TRBD1. This CDR3 has 14 amino acids. With 2 bases clipped from V and 4 bases from J, the junction kept 5 bases outside the gene matches. CDR1 is KGHSH and CDR2 is LQKENI in the germline V gene. CDR3 in amino acids: CASSPRDRLYEQYF. The CDR3 region has the DNA TGTGCCAGCTCACCAAGGGACAGACTATACGAGCAGTACTTC.

The chain carries TRBV4-1 and TRBJ2-1; 8 bases fit TRBD1. CDR1 MGHRA and CDR2 YSYEKL come from the germline V gene. The V segment lost 5 bases and the J segment 8 bases; nucleotides outside the gene matches: 20. There are 18 residues in the CDR3. CDR3: CASSDLGGRGQFRYEQFF. In DNA form, the CDR3 reads TGCGCCAGCAGCGACCTCGGGGGCAGGGGGCAATTTAGGTATGAGCAGTTCTTC.

The chain couples TRBV12-3 or TRBV12-4 to TRBJ2-7; D is possibly TRBD1 (6 bases). Trimming cost V 7 bases and J 5 bases, with 15 bases left between them. The CDR3 is 13 amino acids. Written as DNA, the CDR3 is TGTGCCAGCACCTTTGGACAGACAAACGAGCAGTACTTC. This translates into CASTFGQTNEQYF.

CDR3 sequence reads: CASTQRDSPLHF. DNA for the CDR3: TGTGCCAGTACGCAGAGGGATTCACCCCTCCACTTT. V usage is TRBV19 and J usage is TRBJ1-6, with D uncertain. The germline V gene encodes CDR1 LNHDA and CDR2 SQIVND (reference sequence). The CDR3 consists of 12 residues. Deletions cut 7 bases from V and 8 bases from J, with 9 bases between.

This chain joins TRBV5-1 and TRBJ2-1; TRBD2 is a possible D gene (5 bases). V gave up 0 bases and J gave up 7 bases, with 11 bases separating them. Germline CDR1 reads SGHRS; CDR2 reads YFSETQ. The CDR3 is made up of 14 amino acids. The CDR3 here is CASSLVEGINEQFF. The CDR3 coding sequence is TGCGCCAGCAGCTTGGTAGAGGGTATTAATGAGCAGTTCTTC.

The V call is TRBV25-1, the J call TRBJ1-2, with 9 bases identical to TRBD1. The CDR3 consists of 14 residues. With 7 bases clipped from V and 3 bases from J, the junction kept 6 bases outside the gene matches. CDR1 MGHDK and CDR2 SYGVNS come from the germline V gene. The CDR3 coding sequence is TGTGCCAGCAAGCATAGGGACAGGGACTATGGCTACACCTTC. It is translated as CASKHRDRDYGYTF.

The chain uses TRBV18 and TRBJ2-1; D is perhaps TRBD1 (6 bases). V gave up 3 bases and J gave up 0 bases, with 12 bases separating them. Germline CDR1 and CDR2: KGHSH and LQKENI. The CDR3 spans 16 residues. The CDR3 region is CASSPYEGVSYNEQFF. CDR3 bases: TGTGCCAGCTCACCCTATGAGGGGGTCTCCTACAATGAGCAGTTCTTC. Using reference TRBV18 and TRBJ2-1 for the parts outside the CDR3, the full variable domain is NAGVMQNPRHLVRRRGQEARLRCSPMKGHSHVYWYRQLPEEGLKFMVYLQKENIIDESGMPKERFSAEFPKEGPSILRIQQVVRGDSAAYFCASSPYEGVSYNEQFFGPGTRLTVL.

This chain connects TRBV9 to TRBJ2-7, with D perhaps TRBD2 (5 bases). The V end lost 3 bases, the J end lost 6 bases, and 13 bases lay between the germline ends. The CDR3 runs to 13 residues. Germline CDR1 and CDR2: SGDLS and YYNGEE. The CDR3 DNA follows: TGTGCCAGCAGCGCCCAAACTACTAGCGAGCAGTACTTC. Protein product: CASSAQTTSEQYF.

This clone was recorded only once. CDR3 bases: TGTGCCAGCACCGCCGGGACAGAAGGCTACACCTTC. Translated, it gives CASTAGTEGYTF. The chain uses TRBV12-3 or TRBV12-4 and TRBJ1-2, with 7 bases fitting TRBD1. The ends lost 7 bases at V and 8 bases at J; junction bases unmatched: 7. This CDR3 spans 12 amino acids.

V usage is TRBV4-3 and J usage is TRBJ1-1; TRBD1 matches 8 bases. V was pared by 1 base and J by 11 bases, with 9 bases of the junction left unmatched. There are 14 residues in the CDR3. CDR1 and CDR2 from the germline V gene are LGHNA and YSLEER. The chain's CDR3 is CASSQVDRVSQAFF. CDR3 DNA: TGCGCCAGCAGCCAAGTGGACAGGGTTAGTCAGGCTTTCTTT.

The gene calls are TRBV12-5 and TRBJ2-3; possibly TRBD1 for D (6 bases). There are 16 residues in the CDR3. The V and J ends lost 3 bases and 0 bases respectively, with 13 bases between them. Germline V gene lookup returns CDR1 LGHNT and CDR2 FRNRAP. The CDR3 reads CASGFLGTPSTDTQYF. CDR3 DNA: TGTGCTAGTGGTTTCCTCGGGACACCTAGCACAGATACGCAGTATTTT.

V gene TRBV6-2 or TRBV6-3 combines with J gene TRBJ2-7; D remains ambiguous. Germline CDR1 reads MNHEY; CDR2 reads SVGEGT. V lost 2 bases and J lost 6, with 8 bases in between. The CDR3 runs to 12 residues. CDR3: CASSYHASEQYF. The CDR3 DNA is TGTGCCAGCAGTTACCATGCTAGCGAGCAGTACTTC.

V gene TRBV9 combines with J gene TRBJ2-7, with TRBD1 matching over 12 bases. J lost 3 bases, V lost 3 bases, and 4 bases had no gene match. The CDR3 spans 15 residues. CDR1 and CDR2 (germline): SGDLS, YYNGEE. The CDR3 coding sequence is TGTGCCAGCAGCGGGGGGACAGGGGGCGACTACGAGCAGTACTTC. This encodes CASSGGTGGDYEQYF.

V usage is TRBV6-5 and J usage is TRBJ2-7, with 7 bases that match TRBD2. The trim removed 3 bases at V and 5 bases at J, leaving 10 bases unmatched. CDR1 and CDR2 (germline): MNHEY, SVGAGI. This CDR3 has 15 residues. The CDR3 protein is CASSYSGGVANEQYF. In DNA, the CDR3 is TGTGCCAGCAGTTATTCGGGGGGAGTAGCGAACGAGCAGTACTTC.

The V gene is TRBV2, the J gene TRBJ1-2; maybe TRBD1 (5 bases). Per germline, CDR1 SNHLY and CDR2 FYNNEI. The V end lost 2 bases, the J end lost 12 bases, and 13 bases lay between the germline ends. The CDR3 runs to 12 residues. The CDR3 coding sequence is TGTGCCAGCAGTGAAAGAGAAGGGGTCCACACCTTC. This sequence encodes CASSEREGVHTF. Looking up the rest from reference TRBV2 and TRBJ1-2 gives the full variable domain: EPEVTQTPSHQVTQMGQEVILRCVPISNHLYFYWYRQILGQKVEFLVSFYNNEISEKSEIFDDQFSVERPDGSNFTLKIRSTKLEDSAMYFCASSEREGVHTFGSGTRLTVV.